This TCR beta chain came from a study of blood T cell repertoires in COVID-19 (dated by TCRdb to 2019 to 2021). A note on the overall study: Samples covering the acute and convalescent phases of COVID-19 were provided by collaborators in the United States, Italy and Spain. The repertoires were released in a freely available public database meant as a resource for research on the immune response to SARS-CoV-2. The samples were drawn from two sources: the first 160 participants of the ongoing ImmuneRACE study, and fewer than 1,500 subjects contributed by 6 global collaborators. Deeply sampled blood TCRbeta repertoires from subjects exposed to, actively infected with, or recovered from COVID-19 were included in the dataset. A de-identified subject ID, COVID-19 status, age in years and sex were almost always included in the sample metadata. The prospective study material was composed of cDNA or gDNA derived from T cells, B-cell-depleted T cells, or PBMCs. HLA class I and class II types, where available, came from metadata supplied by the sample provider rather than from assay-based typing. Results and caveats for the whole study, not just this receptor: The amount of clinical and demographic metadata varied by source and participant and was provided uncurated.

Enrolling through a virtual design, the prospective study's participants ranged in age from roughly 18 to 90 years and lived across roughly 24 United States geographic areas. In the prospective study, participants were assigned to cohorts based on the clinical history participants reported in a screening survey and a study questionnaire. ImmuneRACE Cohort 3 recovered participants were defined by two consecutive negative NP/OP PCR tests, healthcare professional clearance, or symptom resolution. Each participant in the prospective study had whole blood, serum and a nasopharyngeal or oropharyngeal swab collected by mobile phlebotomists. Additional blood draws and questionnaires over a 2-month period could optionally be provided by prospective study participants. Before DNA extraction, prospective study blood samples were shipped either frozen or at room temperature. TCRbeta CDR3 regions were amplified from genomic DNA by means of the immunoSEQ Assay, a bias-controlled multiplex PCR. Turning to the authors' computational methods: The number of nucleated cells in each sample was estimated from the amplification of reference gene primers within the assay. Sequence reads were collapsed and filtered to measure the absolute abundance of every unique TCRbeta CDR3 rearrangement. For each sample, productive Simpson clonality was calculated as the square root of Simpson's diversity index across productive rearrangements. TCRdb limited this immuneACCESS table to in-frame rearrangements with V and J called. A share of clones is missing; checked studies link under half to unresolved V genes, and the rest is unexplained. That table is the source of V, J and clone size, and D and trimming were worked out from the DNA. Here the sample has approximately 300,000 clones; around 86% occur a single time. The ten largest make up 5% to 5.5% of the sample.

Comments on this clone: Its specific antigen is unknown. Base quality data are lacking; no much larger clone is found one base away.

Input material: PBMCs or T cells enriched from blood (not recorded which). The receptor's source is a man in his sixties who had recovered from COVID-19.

CDR3 reads: CATRNLGQYSNQPQHF. The nucleotide sequence reads TGTGCCACGCGGAATTTGGGACAGTATAGCAATCAGCCCCAGCATTTT. Recombination linked TRBV27 to TRBJ1-5; 7 central nucleotides agree with TRBD1. The CDR3 runs 16 residues from the cysteine to the phenylalanine. Kept here is only the CDR3 DNA, which spans 48 bases and is read in frame from base 1. Here V drops 10 bases and J drops 0 bases, and the junction holds 12 bases not matched to any gene. Via the germline V gene (reference sequence), CDR1 is MNHEY and CDR2 SMNVEV.